Each of the 27 T cell receptor beta chains below was sequenced from the same sample in a study of identical twins. Each CDR3 protein is one row after TCRdb ran MiXCR on the 5' RACE reads. This table holds about 720,000 distinct CDR3 sequences, about 18% found once. These data are also associated with another study on T cells expressing NK-cell markers.

The sequenced sample consisted of PBMCs. Receptors were obtained from a woman aged 18 to 35 in good health.

The chain combines TRBV27 with TRBJ2-3; a weak D match, TRBD2 (5 bases). Germline V gene sequence: CDR1 MNHEY, CDR2 SMNVEV (reference sequence). There are 14 residues in the CDR3. Trimming removed 4 bases at V and 6 bases at J, with 14 bases between. The CDR3 loop is CASSSVTGGDTQYF. The CDR3 region has the DNA TGTGCCAGCAGTTCCGTTACCGGCGGGGATACGCAGTATTTT.

The chain carries TRBV20-1 and TRBJ2-5; tentatively, D is TRBD1 (5 bases). This CDR3 has 14 residues. The ends were cut back, 1 base at V and 5 bases at J, with 14 bases in the middle. Germline lookup yields CDR1 DFQATT and CDR2 SNEGSKA (reference sequence). The CDR3 bases are TGCAGTGCTAGAGCTCAGAGTTACAGGGAGACCCAGTACTTC. It encodes CSARAQSYRETQYF.

A few counts support this clonotype. J is TRBJ1-6 and V is TRBV12-3 or TRBV12-4; the match to TRBD1 covers 11 bases. V dropped 6 bases and J dropped 14; count of bases not matched to a gene: 9. The CDR3 contains 14 residues. The CDR3, as DNA: TGTGCCAGCAGACTGGGGACAGGGGGTTCGTCCCTCCACTTT. Translating it yields CASRLGTGGSSLHF.

This clonotype showed up just a few times. The gene calls are TRBV10-1 and TRBJ2-3, with D uncertain. Germline loops: CDR1 WNHNN, CDR2 SYGVQD (reference sequence). V lost 4 bases and J 6 bases, leaving 11 bases between the germline ends. The CDR3 contains 13 residues. CDR3 region: CASSASVDDTQYF. CDR3 nucleotides: TGCGCCAGCAGTGCCTCTGTCGATGATACGCAGTATTTT.

The table lists this clonotype with a few counts. Here the CDR3 reads CAISRGRGNEQYF. The CDR3 DNA sequence: TGTGCCATCAGTCGTGGCAGGGGCAACGAGCAGTACTTC. The chain recombines TRBV10-3 with TRBJ2-7; tentative D call: TRBD1 (6 bases). V shed 5 bases and J shed 5 bases, with 13 bases lying between them. The germline V gene has CDR1 ENHRY and CDR2 SYGVKD. This CDR3 is built from 13 residues.

In its sample, this clonotype was seen a few times. This chain joins TRBV6-6 and TRBJ2-1; D is perhaps TRBD1 or TRBD2 (7 bases each). This CDR3 has 13 amino acids. CDR1 and CDR2 (germline): MNHNY, SVGAGI (reference sequence). The V and J ends lost 6 bases and 9 bases respectively, with 15 bases between them. The CDR3 DNA reads as TGTGCCAGCAGCAAAACAGGGGAGGGTGAGCAGTTCTTC. This codes for CASSKTGEGEQFF.

This CDR3 reads CASSSAGTPGNTIYF. The CDR3 coding sequence is TGTGCCAGCAGCTCCGCAGGGACGCCTGGAAACACCATATATTTT. The genes are TRBV7-6 and TRBJ1-3, with a tentative D call TRBD1 (5 bases). CDR1 and CDR2 from the germline V gene are SGHVS and FNYEAQ. The CDR3 is 15 amino acids. Trimming removed 4 bases at V and 2 bases at J, with 12 bases between. The variable domain in full, with the rest retrieved from reference TRBV7-6 and TRBJ1-3, is GAGVSQSPRYKVTKRGQDVALRCDPISGHVSLYWYRQALGQGPEFLTYFNYEAQQDKSGLPNDRFSAERPEGSISTLTIQRTEQRDSAMYRCASSSAGTPGNTIYFGEGSWLTVV.

This clonotype was detected ten times or more. The junction departs from the called germline gene at one end, perhaps through a read error. The rearrangement joins TRBV5-1 to TRBJ2-7, with TRBD2 matching over 9 bases. The CDR3 covers 14 residues. The germline CDR1 and CDR2 sequences are SGHRS and YFSETQ. CDR3 in amino acids: CASSLALAGYEQYF. The CDR3 DNA sequence: TGTGCCAGCAGTTTAGCCCTAGCGGGGTACGAGCAGTACTTC.

This clonotype was observed a few times. The J gene is TRBJ2-1, the V gene TRBV15; 10 bases line up with TRBD2. The CDR3 is made up of 16 amino acids. Trimming cost V 1 base and J 6 bases; bases outside gene matches: 6. Germline CDR1 LNHNV, CDR2 YYDKDF (reference sequence). The CDR3: CATSRGGLAVFNEQFF. CDR3 DNA sequence: TGTGCCACCAGCAGAGGCGGACTAGCGGTATTCAATGAGCAGTTCTTC. Combining the CDR3 with reference TRBV15 and TRBJ2-1 gives the whole variable domain DAMVIQNPRYQVTQFGKPVTLSCSQTLNHNVMYWYQQKSSQAPKLLFHYYDKDFNNEADTPDNFQSRRPNTSFCFLDIRSPGLGDTAMYLCATSRGGLAVFNEQFFGPGTRLTVL.

This chain uses TRBV11-2 with TRBJ1-2, with 7 bases lining up with TRBD1. The germline V gene has CDR1 SGHAT and CDR2 FQNNGV. The CDR3 is made up of 16 amino acids. Trimming at V came to 3 bases and at J to 8 bases, leaving 15 bases not matched to a gene. The CDR3 protein is CASSLGTGAYGVGYTF. Here the CDR3 DNA reads TGTGCCAGCAGCTTGGGAACAGGGGCTTATGGAGTCGGCTACACCTTC.

As regards this clonotype: One end of the junction is discordant with germline, which a read error may explain. The chain is built from TRBV11-3 and TRBJ2-1; 8 bases fit TRBD2. The CDR3 totals 16 residues. Germline-derived CDR1 and CDR2 are SGHNT and YENEEA. The CDR3: CASSLGSRGASGERLF. The CDR3 bases are TGTGCCAGCAGCTTGGGCTCGCGGGGGGCTAGCGGAGAAAGACTCTTC.

The chain joins TRBV29-1 to TRBJ1-2, with 9 positions matching TRBD1. The germline CDR1 and CDR2 sequences are SQVTM and ANQGSEA. Unmatched junction bases numbered 7, after V lost 6 bases and J lost 2 bases. The CDR3 has 14 amino acids. As DNA, the CDR3 is TGCAGCGTCGGGACAGGGTCTGTCAACTATGGCTACACCTTC. It translates to CSVGTGSVNYGYTF.

This clonotype was seen a few times. The chain carries TRBV10-2 and TRBJ2-7; 8 positions agree with TRBD1. Germline CDR1 reads WSHSY; CDR2 reads SAAADI. Trimming removed 6 bases from V and 5 bases from J; junction bases left unmatched: 6. This CDR3 contains 13 residues. CDR3 bases: TGCGCCAGCAGGACGACAGGGGCCAACGAGCAGTACTTC. It encodes CASRTTGANEQYF.

This clonotype was observed many times. The chain links TRBV4-2 to TRBJ2-3; 7 bases map to TRBD2. The V and J ends lost 1 base and 4 bases, in that order; junction bases with no gene match: 2. Germline-derived CDR1 and CDR2 are LGHNA and YNFKEQ. The CDR3 covers 14 residues. The CDR3 region is CASSQVGGADTQYF. The CDR3 bases are TGTGCCAGCAGCCAAGTGGGGGGGGCAGATACGCAGTATTTT.

This clonotype was seen a few times. J is TRBJ2-1 and V is TRBV20-1; no firm D call. The V and J ends lost 3 bases and 4 bases respectively, with 7 bases between them. Germline V lookup: CDR1 DFQATT, CDR2 SNEGSKA (reference sequence). CDR3 length: 12 amino acids. The CDR3 region has the DNA TGCAGTGCTAGTCCCGTATACAATGAGCAGTTCTTC. Translating it yields CSASPVYNEQFF.

The chain employs TRBV23-1 and TRBJ1-1; 7 positions agree with TRBD1. TRBV23-1 is designated an ORF whose function remains uncertain. V gave up 0 bases and J gave up 4 bases; unmatched junction bases: 5. This CDR3 region has 15 residues. The CDR3 spells CASSQSRTGGTEAFF. The DNA of the CDR3 is TGCGCCAGCAGTCAATCCCGGACAGGTGGCACTGAAGCTTTCTTT.

This sequence joins TRBV12-3 or TRBV12-4 and TRBJ2-4; the match to TRBD1 covers 10 bases. The V segment lost 6 bases and the J segment 7 bases; nucleotides outside the gene matches: 6. The CDR3 spans 14 residues. The CDR3: CASSRDRGVNIQYF. CDR3 DNA: TGTGCCAGCAGCCGGGACAGGGGAGTTAACATTCAGTACTTC.

This clonotype was counted many times. The chain links TRBV11-2 to TRBJ2-4; a weak D match, TRBD1 (6 bases). From germline, CDR1 is SGHAT and CDR2 FQNNGV. Trimming cost V 0 bases and J 0 bases, with 15 bases left between them. The CDR3 covers 18 residues. This chain's CDR3 is CASSLEGGITLAKNIQYF. CDR3 DNA: TGTGCCAGCAGCTTAGAAGGGGGTATTACTCTAGCCAAAAACATTCAGTACTTC.

This chain connects TRBV4-1 to TRBJ2-1, with 12 bases aligning to TRBD2. V lost 5 bases to trimming and J lost 3 bases; unmatched junction nucleotides: 5. This CDR3 has 16 residues. Germline-derived CDR1 and CDR2 are MGHRA and YSYEKL. The CDR3: CASSFRTSGNYNEQFF. The CDR3 bases are TGCGCCAGCAGCTTCCGGACTAGCGGGAACTACAATGAGCAGTTCTTC.

This clonotype has a handful of counts. This chain uses TRBV23-1 with TRBJ2-1; possible D gene TRBD1, 5 bases. TRBV23-1 is marked as an open reading frame, function uncertain. The CDR3 has 13 amino acids. Trimming shortened V by 0 bases and J by 9 bases, and 9 bases separated the two germline ends. The DNA for the CDR3 is TGCGCCAGCAGTCAATCCCAGGGTACTGAGCAGTTCTTC. This encodes CASSQSQGTEQFF.

This chain uses TRBV12-3 or TRBV12-4 with TRBJ2-7, with D possibly being TRBD2 (5 bases). This CDR3 is built from 12 residues. V was cut by 7 bases and J by 5 bases, with 12 bases left in between. The chain's CDR3 is CASKKRGNEQYF. The DNA of the CDR3 is TGTGCCAGCAAAAAGCGAGGGAACGAGCAGTACTTC.

J is TRBJ2-7 and V is TRBV3-1; 8 positions match TRBD2. This CDR3 spans 14 amino acids. CDR1 and CDR2 from the germline V gene are LGHDT and YNNKEL (reference sequence). Germline trimming cut 3 bases from V and 5 bases from J; bases unmatched to any gene: 6. Written as DNA, the CDR3 is TGTGCCAGCAGCCACTTCGGGCGGGGGGACGAGCAGTACTTC. Amino acids: CASSHFGRGDEQYF.

This chain uses TRBV5-1 with TRBJ2-6; 9 bases agree with TRBD1. The CDR3 extends over 18 amino acids. With V trimmed by 4 bases and J by 0 bases, 8 bases remained unmatched. Germline V gives CDR1 SGHRS, CDR2 YFSETQ. The CDR3 reads CASSPRDRATSGANVLTF. The CDR3 region has the DNA TGCGCCAGCAGCCCCCGGGACAGGGCAACCTCTGGGGCCAACGTCCTGACTTTC.

This clonotype was counted only a few times. The chain is built from TRBV7-8 and TRBJ2-5, with unresolved D. Germline V lookup: CDR1 SGHVS, CDR2 FQNEAQ. V dropped 5 bases and J dropped 9 bases, with 19 bases sitting between them. The CDR3 covers 14 residues. DNA of the CDR3: TGTGCCAGCAGCCACGACTTGTCTGCAAGGGCCCAGTACTTC. This gives the protein CASSHDLSARAQYF.

Many counts were recorded for this clonotype. CDR3: CASSVDRGTDTQYF. CDR3 in DNA: TGCGCCAGCAGCGTGGACAGAGGCACAGATACGCAGTATTTT. This chain links TRBV5-1 with TRBJ2-3; TRBD1 is a possible D gene (6 bases). V was cut by 4 bases and J by 1 base, with 10 bases left in between. CDR3 length equals 14 residues. From germline, CDR1 is SGHRS and CDR2 YFSETQ.

The gene calls are TRBV5-1 and TRBJ2-2; weak D call: TRBD2 (6 bases). V lost 4 bases and J lost 6, with 22 bases in between. The CDR3 has 17 amino acids. Germline lookup yields CDR1 SGHRS and CDR2 YFSETQ. CDR3 residues: CASSHAPGGTSPGELFF. For the CDR3, the DNA is TGCGCCAGCAGCCATGCCCCAGGCGGGACCTCCCCCGGGGAGCTGTTTTTT.

This rearrangement joins TRBV12-3 or TRBV12-4 to TRBJ1-2; D remains ambiguous. The CDR3 covers 12 residues. Trimming took off 4 bases at V and 6 bases at J, with 9 bases between the two ends. The CDR3 nucleotides read TGTGCCAGCAGTTGGGCCGAAAATGGCTACACCTTC. As protein: CASSWAENGYTF.